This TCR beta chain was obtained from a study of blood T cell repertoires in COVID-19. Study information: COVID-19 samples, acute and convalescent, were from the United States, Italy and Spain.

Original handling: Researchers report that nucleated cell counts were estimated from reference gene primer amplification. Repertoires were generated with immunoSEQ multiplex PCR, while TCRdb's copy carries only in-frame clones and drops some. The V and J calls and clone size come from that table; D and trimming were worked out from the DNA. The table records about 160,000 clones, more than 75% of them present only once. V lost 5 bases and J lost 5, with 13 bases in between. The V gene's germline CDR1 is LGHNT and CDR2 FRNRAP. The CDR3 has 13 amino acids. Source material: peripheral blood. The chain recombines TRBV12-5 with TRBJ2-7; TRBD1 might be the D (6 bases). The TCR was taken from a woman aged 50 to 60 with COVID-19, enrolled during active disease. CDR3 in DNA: TGTGCTAGTGGTCACCTCACAGGGAACGAGCAGTACTTC. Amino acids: CASGHLTGNEQYF. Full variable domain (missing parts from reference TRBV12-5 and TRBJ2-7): DARVTQTPRHKVTEMGQEVTMRCQPILGHNTVFWYRQTMMQGLELLAYFRNRAPLDDSGMPKDRFSAEMPDATLATLKIQPSEPRDSAVYFCASGHLTGNEQYFGPGTRLTVT.